This T cell receptor beta chain was sequenced during a study of tumor-infiltrating lymphocytes in primary liver carcinoma. Study-level findings and limits: Significantly larger top-250-clone fractions were found in tumors than in blood (p = 0.039). Lesser overlap characterized tumor-adjacent and tumor-blood pairs relative to tumor region pairs.

Unsorted whole blood yielded blood RNA, and germline DNA was extracted as well. They drew 4 to 5 milliliters of peripheral blood before surgery. Total RNA (approximately 0.5 ug) served as template for TCR beta cDNA synthesis primed by a constant-region primer. Researchers made the TCR beta libraries by running three nested multiplex PCR rounds with slightly modified ARM-PCR. With TRBV1-TRBV30 forward primers and a C-beta reverse primer, the first two PCR rounds were run for 9 to 10 cycles each. MiXCR, run by TCRdb on the multiplex PCR reads, gives a single entry per CDR3 protein. The profile covers approximately 340,000 distinct CDR3 sequences, with less than 75% appearing a single time and about 6% taken by the ten largest. This CDR3 comprises 16 residues. J was trimmed by 2 bases and V by 5 bases; bases with no gene match: 11. Germline assignment: CDR1 SGHAT and CDR2 FQNNGV. This clonotype was observed at least ten times. Antigen specificity is unknown.

The receptor was isolated from a man aged 35-49 years with primary liver carcinoma and hepatitis B virus infection. Sequencing was done on a sample of peripheral blood. The chain carries TRBV11-2 and TRBJ2-7; 8 bases line up with TRBD2. The CDR3 spells CASSQTGGEGAYEQYF. CDR3 sequence (DNA): TGTGCCAGCAGCCAAACGGGAGGGGAGGGAGCCTACGAGCAGTACTTC.